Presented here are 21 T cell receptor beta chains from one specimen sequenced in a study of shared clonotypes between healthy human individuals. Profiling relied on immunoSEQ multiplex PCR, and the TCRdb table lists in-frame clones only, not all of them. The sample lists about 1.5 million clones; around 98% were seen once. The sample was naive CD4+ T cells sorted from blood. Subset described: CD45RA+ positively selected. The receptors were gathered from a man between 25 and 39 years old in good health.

Written as DNA, the CDR3 is TGCAGCGTTGAGGCCGGGACTAGCGGTTACGAGCAGTACTTC. Translation: CSVEAGTSGYEQYF. This chain links TRBV29-1 with TRBJ2-7; 11 bases are a match to TRBD2. Trimming took 3 bases from V and 4 from J; bases not matched to a gene: 5. This CDR3 region has 14 residues. CDR1 and CDR2 (germline): SQVTM, ANQGSEA.

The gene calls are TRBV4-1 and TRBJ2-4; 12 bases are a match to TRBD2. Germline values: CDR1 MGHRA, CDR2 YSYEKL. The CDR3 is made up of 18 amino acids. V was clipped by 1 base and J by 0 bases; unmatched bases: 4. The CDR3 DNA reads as TGCGCCAGCAGCCAAGGGCTAGCGGGAGGGCGAGCCAAAAACATTCAGTACTTC. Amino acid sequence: CASSQGLAGGRAKNIQYF.

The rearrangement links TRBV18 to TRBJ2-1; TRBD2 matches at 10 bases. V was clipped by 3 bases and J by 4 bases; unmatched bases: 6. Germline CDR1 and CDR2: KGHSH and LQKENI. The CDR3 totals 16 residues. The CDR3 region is CASSPTTGLAYNEQFF. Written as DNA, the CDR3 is TGTGCCAGCTCACCGACCACGGGACTAGCGTACAATGAGCAGTTCTTC.

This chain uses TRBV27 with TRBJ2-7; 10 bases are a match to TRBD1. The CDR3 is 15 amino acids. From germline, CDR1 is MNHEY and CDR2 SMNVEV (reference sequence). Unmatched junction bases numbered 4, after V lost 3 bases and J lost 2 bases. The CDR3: CASSFRQGATYEQYF. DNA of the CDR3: TGTGCCAGCAGTTTCCGACAGGGGGCGACCTACGAGCAGTACTTC.

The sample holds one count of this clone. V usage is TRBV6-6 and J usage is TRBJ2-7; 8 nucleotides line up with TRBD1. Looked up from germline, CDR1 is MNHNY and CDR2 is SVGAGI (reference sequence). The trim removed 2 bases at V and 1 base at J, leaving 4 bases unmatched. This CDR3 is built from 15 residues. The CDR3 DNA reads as TGTGCCAGCAGTTACGGACAGGGTACGTCCTACGAGCAGTACTTC. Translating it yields CASSYGQGTSYEQYF.

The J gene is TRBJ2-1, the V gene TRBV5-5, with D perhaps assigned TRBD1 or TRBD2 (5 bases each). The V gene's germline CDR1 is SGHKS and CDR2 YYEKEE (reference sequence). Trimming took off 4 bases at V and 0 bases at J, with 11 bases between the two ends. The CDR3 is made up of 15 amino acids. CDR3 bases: TGTGCCAGCAGCGTTGGGACCATCTCCTACAATGAGCAGTTCTTC. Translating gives CASSVGTISYNEQFF.

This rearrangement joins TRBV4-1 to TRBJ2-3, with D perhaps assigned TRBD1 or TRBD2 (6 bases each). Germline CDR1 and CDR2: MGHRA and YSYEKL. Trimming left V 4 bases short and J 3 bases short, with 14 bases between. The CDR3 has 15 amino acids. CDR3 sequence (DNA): TGCGCCAGCAGCCGGGATGGGGGGCAGACAGATACGCAGTATTTT. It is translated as CASSRDGGQTDTQYF.

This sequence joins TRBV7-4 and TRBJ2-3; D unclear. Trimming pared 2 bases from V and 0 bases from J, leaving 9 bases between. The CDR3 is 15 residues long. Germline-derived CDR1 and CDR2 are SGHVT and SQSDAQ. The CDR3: CASSLLYPSTDTQYF. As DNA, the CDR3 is TGTGCCAGCAGCTTACTGTACCCTAGCACAGATACGCAGTATTTT.

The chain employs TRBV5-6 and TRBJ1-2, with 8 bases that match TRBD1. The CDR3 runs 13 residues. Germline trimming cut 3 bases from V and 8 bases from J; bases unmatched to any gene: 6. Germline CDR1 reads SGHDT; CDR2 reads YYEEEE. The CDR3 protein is CASSYDRGLGYTF. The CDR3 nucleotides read TGTGCCAGCAGCTACGACAGGGGCTTAGGCTACACCTTC.

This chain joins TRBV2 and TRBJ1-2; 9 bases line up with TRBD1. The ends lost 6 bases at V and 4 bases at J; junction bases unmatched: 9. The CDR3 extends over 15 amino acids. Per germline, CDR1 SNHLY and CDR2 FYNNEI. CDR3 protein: CASSPGQGNRYGYTF. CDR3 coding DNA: TGTGCCAGCAGCCCGGGACAGGGTAACCGCTATGGCTACACCTTC.

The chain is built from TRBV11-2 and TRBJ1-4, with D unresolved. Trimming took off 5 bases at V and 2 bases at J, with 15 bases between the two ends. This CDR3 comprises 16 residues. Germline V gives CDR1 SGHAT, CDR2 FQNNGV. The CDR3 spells CASSQPARVTNEKLFF. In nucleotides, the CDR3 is TGTGCCAGCAGCCAACCCGCAAGGGTTACTAATGAAAAACTGTTTTTT. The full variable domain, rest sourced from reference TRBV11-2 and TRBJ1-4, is EAGVAQSPRYKIIEKRQSVAFWCNPISGHATLYWYQQILGQGPKLLIQFQNNGVVDDSQLPKDRFSAERLKGVDSTLKIQPAKLEDSAVYLCASSQPARVTNEKLFFGSGTQLSVL.

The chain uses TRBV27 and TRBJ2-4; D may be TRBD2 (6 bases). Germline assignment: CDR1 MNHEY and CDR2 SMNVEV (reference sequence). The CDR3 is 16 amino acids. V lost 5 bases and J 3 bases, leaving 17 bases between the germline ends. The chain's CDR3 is CASSIGVGSGKNIQYF. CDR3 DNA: TGTGCCAGCAGTATCGGGGTCGGGAGTGGCAAAAACATTCAGTACTTC.

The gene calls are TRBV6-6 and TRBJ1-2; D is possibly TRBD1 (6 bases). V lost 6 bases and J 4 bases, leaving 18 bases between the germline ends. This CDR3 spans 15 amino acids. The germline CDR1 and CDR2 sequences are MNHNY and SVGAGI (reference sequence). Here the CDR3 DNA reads TGTGCCAGCAGCTTCAACAGGGTGAAAACCTATGGCTACACCTTC. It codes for CASSFNRVKTYGYTF.

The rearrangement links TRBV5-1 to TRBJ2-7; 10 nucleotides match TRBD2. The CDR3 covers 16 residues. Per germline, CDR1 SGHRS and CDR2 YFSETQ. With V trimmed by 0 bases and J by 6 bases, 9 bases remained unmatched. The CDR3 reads CASSLGLAGVPVEQYF. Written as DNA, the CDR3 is TGCGCCAGCAGCTTGGGGCTAGCGGGAGTTCCGGTCGAGCAGTACTTC.

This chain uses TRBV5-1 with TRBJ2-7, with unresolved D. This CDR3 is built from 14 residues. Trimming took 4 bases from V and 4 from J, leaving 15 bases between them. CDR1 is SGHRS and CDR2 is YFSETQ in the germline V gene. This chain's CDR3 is CASSPMGLNYEQYF. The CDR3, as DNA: TGCGCCAGCAGCCCGATGGGGTTAAATTACGAGCAGTACTTC.

In DNA form, the CDR3 reads TGTGCCAGCAGGGAAGGGGCGGGAGGATACTACAATGAGCAGTTCTTC. Translated: CASREGAGGYYNEQFF. The chain carries TRBV7-2 and TRBJ2-1; TRBD2 matches at 8 bases. Germline CDR1 SGHTA, CDR2 FQGNSA. The V and J ends lost 6 bases and 3 bases, in that order; junction bases with no gene match: 10. The CDR3 is 16 residues long.

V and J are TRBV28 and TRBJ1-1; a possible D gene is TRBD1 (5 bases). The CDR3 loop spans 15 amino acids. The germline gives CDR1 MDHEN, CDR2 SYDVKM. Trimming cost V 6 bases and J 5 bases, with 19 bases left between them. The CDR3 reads CASRPWAQGLTEAFF. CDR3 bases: TGTGCCAGCAGACCTTGGGCCCAGGGTTTGACTGAAGCTTTCTTT.

The CDR3 DNA reads TGCGCCAGCAGCCCCGACGGGACAGGGTCAAGAGAGCAGTACTTC. Its protein is CASSPDGTGSREQYF. This chain connects TRBV5-1 to TRBJ2-7; 9 positions agree with TRBD1. The CDR3 covers 15 residues. Germline-derived CDR1 and CDR2 are SGHRS and YFSETQ. The V gene end was trimmed by 4 bases and the J gene end by 7 bases; junction bases not matched to a gene: 12. Supplemented by reference TRBV5-1 and TRBJ2-7, the full variable domain reads KAGVTQTPRYLIKTRGQQVTLSCSPISGHRSVSWYQQTPGQGLQFLFEYFSETQRNKGNFPGRFSGRQFSNSRSEMNVSTLELGDSALYLCASSPDGTGSREQYFGPGTRLTVT.

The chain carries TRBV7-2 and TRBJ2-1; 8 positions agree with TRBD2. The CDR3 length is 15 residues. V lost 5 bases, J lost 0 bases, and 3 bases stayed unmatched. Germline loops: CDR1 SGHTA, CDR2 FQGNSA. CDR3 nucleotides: TGTGCCAGCAGCGTCGGACTAGCCTCCTACAATGAGCAGTTCTTC. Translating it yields CASSVGLASYNEQFF.

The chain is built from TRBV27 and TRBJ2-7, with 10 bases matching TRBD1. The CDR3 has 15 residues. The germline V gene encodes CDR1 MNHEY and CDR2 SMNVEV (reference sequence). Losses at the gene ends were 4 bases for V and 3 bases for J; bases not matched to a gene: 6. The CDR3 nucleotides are TGTGCCAGCAGTTCTGGCCGGGACAGGGGCTACGAGCAGTACTTC. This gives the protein CASSSGRDRGYEQYF.

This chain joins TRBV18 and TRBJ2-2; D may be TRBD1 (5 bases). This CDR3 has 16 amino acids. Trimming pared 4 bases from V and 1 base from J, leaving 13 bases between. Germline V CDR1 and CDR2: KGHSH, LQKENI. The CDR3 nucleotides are TGTGCCAGCTCACTCCGTCGGCAGGGGAACACCGGGGAGCTGTTTTTT. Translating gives CASSLRRQGNTGELFF.